The clone carrying this TCR beta chain is a singleton in its sample. The data were obtained in a study of blood T cell repertoires in COVID-19. The V end lost 3 bases, the J end lost 0 bases, and 18 bases lay between the germline ends. CDR1 and CDR2 from the germline V gene are SGHDN and FVKESK. This CDR3 region has 18 residues. The data were produced by immunoSEQ multiplex PCR, yet TCRdb's version contains in-frame clones alone and is incomplete. The sample contains about 330,000 clones, around 90% of which appear only once. Ages ranged from roughly 18 to 100 years, with residence in around 24 US areas.

This chain uses TRBV14 with TRBJ2-4; maybe TRBD1 (7 bases). Sequencing was carried out using PBMCs or T cells enriched from blood (not recorded which). The sequence derives from a woman in her twenties or thirties who had recovered from COVID-19. CDR3 sequence reads: CASSHLGPGGLAKNIQYF. The CDR3 nucleotides read TGTGCCAGCAGCCATCTAGGCCCAGGGGGACTAGCCAAAAACATTCAGTACTTC.